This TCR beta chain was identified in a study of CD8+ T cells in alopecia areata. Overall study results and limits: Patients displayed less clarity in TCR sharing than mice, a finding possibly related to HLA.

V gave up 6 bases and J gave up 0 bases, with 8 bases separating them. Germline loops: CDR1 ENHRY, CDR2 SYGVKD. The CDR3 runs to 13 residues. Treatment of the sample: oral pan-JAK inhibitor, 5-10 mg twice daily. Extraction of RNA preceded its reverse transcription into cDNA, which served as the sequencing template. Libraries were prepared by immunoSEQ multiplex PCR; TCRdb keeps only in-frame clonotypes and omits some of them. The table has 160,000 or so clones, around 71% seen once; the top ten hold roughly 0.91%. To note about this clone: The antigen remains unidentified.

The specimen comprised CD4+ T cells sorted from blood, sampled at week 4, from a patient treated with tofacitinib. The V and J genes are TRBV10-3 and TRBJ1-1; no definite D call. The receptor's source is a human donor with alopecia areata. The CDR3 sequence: CAIRRTVNTEAFF. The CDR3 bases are TGTGCCATCAGGAGGACGGTGAACACTGAAGCTTTCTTT.